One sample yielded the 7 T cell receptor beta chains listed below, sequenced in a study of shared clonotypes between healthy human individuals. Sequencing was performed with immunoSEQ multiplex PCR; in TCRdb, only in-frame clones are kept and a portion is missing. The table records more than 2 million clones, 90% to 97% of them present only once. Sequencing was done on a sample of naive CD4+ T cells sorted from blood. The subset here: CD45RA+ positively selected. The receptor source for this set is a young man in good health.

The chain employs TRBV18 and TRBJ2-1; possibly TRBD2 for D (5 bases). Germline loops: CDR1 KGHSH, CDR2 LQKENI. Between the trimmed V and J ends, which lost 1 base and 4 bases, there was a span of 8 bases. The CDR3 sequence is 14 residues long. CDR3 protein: CASSPLPGYNEQFF. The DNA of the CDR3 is TGTGCCAGCTCACCACTTCCGGGATACAATGAGCAGTTCTTC.

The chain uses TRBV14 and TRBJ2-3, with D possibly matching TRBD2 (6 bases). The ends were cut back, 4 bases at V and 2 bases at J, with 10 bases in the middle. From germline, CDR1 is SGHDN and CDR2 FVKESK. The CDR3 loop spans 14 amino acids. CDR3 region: CASSPWTNTDTQYF. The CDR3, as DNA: TGTGCCAGCAGCCCTTGGACTAACACAGATACGCAGTATTTT.

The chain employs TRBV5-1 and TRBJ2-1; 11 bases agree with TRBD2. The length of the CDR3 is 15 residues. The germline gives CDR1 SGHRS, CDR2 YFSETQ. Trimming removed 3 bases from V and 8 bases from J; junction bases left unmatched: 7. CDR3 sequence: CASSYTSGSRDEQFF. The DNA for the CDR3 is TGCGCCAGCAGCTACACTAGCGGGAGTAGAGATGAGCAGTTCTTC.

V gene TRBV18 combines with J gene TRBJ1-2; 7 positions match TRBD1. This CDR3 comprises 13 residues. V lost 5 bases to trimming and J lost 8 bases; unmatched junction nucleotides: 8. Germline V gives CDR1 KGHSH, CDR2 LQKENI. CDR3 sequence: CASSTRQGSGYTF. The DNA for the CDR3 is TGTGCCAGCTCAACCCGACAGGGATCCGGCTACACCTTC.

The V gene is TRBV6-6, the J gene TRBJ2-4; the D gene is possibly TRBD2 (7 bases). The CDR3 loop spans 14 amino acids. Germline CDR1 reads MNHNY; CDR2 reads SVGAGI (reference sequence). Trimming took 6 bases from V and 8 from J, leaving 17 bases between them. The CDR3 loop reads CASRPPGGRDIQYF. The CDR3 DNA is TGTGCCAGCAGACCCCCCGGGGGGCGGGACATTCAGTACTTC.

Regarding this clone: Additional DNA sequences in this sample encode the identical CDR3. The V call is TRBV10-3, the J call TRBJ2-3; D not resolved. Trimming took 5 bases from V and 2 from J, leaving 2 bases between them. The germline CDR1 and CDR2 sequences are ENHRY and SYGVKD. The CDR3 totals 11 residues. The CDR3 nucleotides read TGTGCCATCAGTTCCACAGATACGCAGTATTTT. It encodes CAISSTDTQYF.

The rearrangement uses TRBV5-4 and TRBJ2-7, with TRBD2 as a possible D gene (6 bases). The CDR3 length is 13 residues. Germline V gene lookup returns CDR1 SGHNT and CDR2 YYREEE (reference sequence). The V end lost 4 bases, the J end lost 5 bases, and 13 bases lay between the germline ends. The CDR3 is CASSAGLVNEQYF. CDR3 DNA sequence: TGTGCCAGCAGCGCGGGACTCGTCAACGAGCAGTACTTC.